This is a list of T cell receptor beta chains from one sample in a study of blood T cell repertoires in COVID-19. Here immunoSEQ multiplex PCR was the method, and the copy in TCRdb shows in-frame clones only, minus some. The data show about 260,000 clones, with about 88% seen just once and around 3.6% held by the top ten. The sample was peripheral blood. The source of these receptors is a man aged 18 to 30 with active or convalescent COVID-19. Both conserved end residues are part of each CDR3. The order of the fields is J gene, D gene, clone size, V gene, CDR3 protein, CDR3 DNA. A D gene is named only where the DNA matches it firmly. Some rows have no size entry. The others give once, few or many, or a class for an expanded clone.

>TRBJ1-6|TRBD1|.|TRBV7-9
CASSSTGQGGYSPLHF
TGTGCCAGCAGCTCAACGGGACAGGGAGGTTATTCACCCCTCCACTTT
>TRBJ2-1|TRBD2|once|TRBV5-1
CASSLASGGDYNEQFF
TGCGCCAGCAGCCTAGCTAGCGGGGGGGACTACAATGAGCAGTTCTTC
>TRBJ1-6|.|few|TRBV28
CASIRELDSPLHF
TGTGCCAGCATCCGGGAGTTGGACTCACCCCTCCACTTT
>TRBJ2-1|.|.|TRBV9
CASSPRLEGNNEQFF
TGTGCCAGCAGCCCCCGCCTTGAGGGAAACAATGAGCAGTTCTTC
>TRBJ1-5|.|.|TRBV24-1
CATSDAVGNQPQHF
TGTGCCACCAGTGATGCGGTCGGCAATCAGCCCCAGCATTTT
>TRBJ2-5|.|.|TRBV9
CASSVVAGEETQYF
TGTGCCAGCAGCGTAGTCGCAGGGGAAGAGACCCAGTACTTC
>TRBJ2-1|.|.|TRBV3-1/TRBV3-2
CASSQPGDFYNEQFF
TGTGCCAGCAGCCAACCGGGGGATTTCTACAATGAGCAGTTCTTC
>TRBJ2-1|TRBD1|.|TRBV14
CASSSSGTAYNEQFF
TGTGCCAGCAGTTCCTCGGGGACAGCGTACAATGAGCAGTTCTTC
>TRBJ2-5|TRBD1|.|TRBV19
CASSRGQGETQYF
TGTGCCAGTAGTCGCGGACAGGGAGAGACCCAGTACTTC
>TRBJ1-4|.|.|TRBV3-1/TRBV3-2
CASSQASGWEKLFF
TGTGCCAGCAGCCAAGCTTCGGGTTGGGAAAAACTGTTTTTT
>TRBJ2-5|TRBD1|.|TRBV6-6
CASRPDRGLETQYF
TGTGCCAGCAGGCCCGACAGGGGGCTTGAGACCCAGTACTTC
>TRBJ1-2|TRBD1|.|TRBV10-3
CAISGTGDRGYTF
TGTGCCATCAGTGGGACAGGCGATCGCGGCTACACCTTC
>TRBJ2-7|.|.|TRBV4-3
CASSQDAYPGWNEQYF
TGCGCCAGCAGCCAAGATGCCTACCCAGGGTGGAACGAGCAGTACTTC
>TRBJ2-1|TRBD2|.|TRBV4-3
CASSQGTSGRAKFF
TGCGCCAGCAGCCAAGGGACTAGCGGGAGGGCCAAGTTCTTC
>TRBJ2-1|TRBD1|.|TRBV24-1
CATSDLPGTGQFF
TGTGCCACCAGTGATTTGCCGGGGACAGGGCAGTTCTTC
>TRBJ2-1|.|.|TRBV7-3
CASSSQVGYNEQFF
TGTGCCAGCAGCTCCCAGGTTGGCTACAATGAGCAGTTCTTC
>TRBJ1-6|.|.|TRBV28
CASSRQMGTLHF
TGTGCCAGCAGTCGACAGATGGGGACCCTCCACTTT
>TRBJ1-6|TRBD1|once|TRBV28
CAIGTGGTYNSPLHF
TGTGCCATCGGGACAGGGGGAACCTATAATTCACCCCTCCACTTT
>TRBJ2-2|TRBD1|.|TRBV23-1
CASITPPGTSGTGITGELFF
TGCGCCAGCATAACTCCTCCCGGAACATCCGGGACAGGGATCACCGGGGAGCTGTTTTTT
>TRBJ1-3|TRBD1|.|TRBV7-2
CASSLVGQVNSGNTIYF
TGTGCCAGCAGCTTAGTCGGACAGGTCAACTCTGGAAACACCATATATTTT
>TRBJ2-3|.|.|TRBV28
CASNSAGGWVGDTQYF
TGTGCCAGCAATAGTGCCGGGGGTTGGGTAGGGGATACGCAGTATTTT
>TRBJ1-5|.|once|TRBV4-3
CASSQDHGVLQPQHF
TGCGCCAGCAGCCAAGACCACGGGGTTTTGCAGCCCCAGCATTTT
>TRBJ1-2|TRBD1|.|TRBV4-2
CASSQDAWGQVASGYTF
TGTGCCAGCAGCCAAGACGCGTGGGGACAGGTGGCTTCTGGCTACACCTTC
>TRBJ2-1|TRBD2|.|TRBV15
CATSRDWGRDRNEQFF
TGTGCCACCAGCAGAGATTGGGGGAGGGACCGCAATGAGCAGTTCTTC
>TRBJ1-4|TRBD1|.|TRBV19
CATSRGTGGSTNEKLFF
TGTGCCACCTCAAGGGGGACAGGTGGCTCAACTAATGAAAAACTGTTTTTT
>TRBJ1-1|.|.|TRBV10-2
CASSYSDKNTEAFF
TGCGCCAGCAGTTATTCAGATAAGAACACTGAAGCTTTCTTT
>TRBJ2-7|TRBD2|.|TRBV7-8
CASSRSSGRAEQYF
TGTGCCAGCAGCCGTTCTAGCGGGAGGGCCGAGCAGTACTTC
>TRBJ2-1|.|.|TRBV3-1/TRBV3-2
CASSQPSCPEQGYNEQFF
TGTGCCAGCAGCCAACCATCTTGCCCGGAGCAGGGATACAATGAGCAGTTCTTC
>TRBJ1-3|.|.|TRBV5-1
CASSSGAGNTIYF
TGCGCCAGCAGCTCAGGGGCCGGAAACACCATATATTTT
>TRBJ1-2|.|once|TRBV10-1
CASSDGTPGYGYTF
TGCGCCAGCAGTGACGGTACTCCGGGCTATGGCTACACCTTC
>TRBJ1-5|.|few|TRBV19
CASSSGNLQPQHF
TGTGCCAGTAGTTCGGGAAATTTACAGCCCCAGCATTTT
>TRBJ1-2|.|.|TRBV9
CASSVDSLGYGYTF
TGTGCCAGCAGCGTCGACAGTTTAGGCTATGGCTACACCTTC
>TRBJ1-2|.|.|TRBV24-1
CATSDSYREGYTF
TGTGCCACCAGTGATTCGTACAGGGAAGGCTACACCTTC
>TRBJ2-3|.|once|TRBV7-9
CASSSDFSDTQYF
TGTGCCAGCAGCTCCGACTTCTCGGATACGCAGTATTTT
>TRBJ1-2|TRBD1|.|TRBV3-1/TRBV3-2
CASSLTKMATGGNYGYTF
TGTGCCAGCAGCCTAACCAAGATGGCGACAGGGGGGAACTATGGCTACACCTTC
>TRBJ2-1|TRBD2|.|TRBV5-1
CASSLTSGTPGNEQFF
TGCGCCAGCAGTTTGACTAGCGGGACCCCAGGGAATGAGCAGTTCTTC
>TRBJ2-7|TRBD1|.|TRBV5-1
CASSHPDRGFYEQYF
TGCGCCAGCAGCCACCCGGACAGGGGGTTTTACGAGCAGTACTTC
>TRBJ1-2|.|.|TRBV7-9
CASSPPVVNSLVGYTF
TGTGCCAGCAGCCCCCCGGTGGTTAATTCTTTGGTTGGCTACACCTTC
>TRBJ2-3|.|.|TRBV5-1
CASIGTTDTQYF
TGCGCCAGCATCGGTACGACAGATACGCAGTATTTT
>TRBJ2-1|.|.|TRBV7-6
CASSPETGGSYNEQFF
TGTGCCAGCAGCCCTGAGACAGGAGGCTCCTACAATGAGCAGTTCTTC
>TRBJ1-2|.|.|TRBV2
CASRDSILYGYTF
TGTGCCAGCCGGGACTCTATACTCTATGGCTACACCTTC
>TRBJ1-4|.|.|TRBV4-2
CASSQQALAGDEKLFF
TGTGCCAGCAGCCAGCAAGCTCTAGCGGGAGATGAAAAACTGTTTTTT
>TRBJ1-1|.|.|TRBV6-1
CASSEEAWFYTEAFF
TGTGCCAGCAGTGAGGAGGCATGGTTCTACACTGAAGCTTTCTTT
>TRBJ1-1|.|.|TRBV18
CASSPEGGLSAFF
TGTGCCAGCTCACCGGAGGGAGGCCTCTCTGCTTTCTTT
>TRBJ1-4|TRBD1|.|TRBV5-1
CASSFRTGENYEKLFF
TGCGCCAGCAGCTTCCGGACAGGGGAGAATTATGAAAAACTGTTTTTT
>TRBJ2-1|.|.|TRBV12-5
CASGMSSAYNEQFF
TGTGCTAGTGGTATGTCTAGTGCCTACAATGAGCAGTTCTTC
>TRBJ2-7|.|.|TRBV7-2
CASSFRGSSYEQYF
TGTGCCAGCAGCTTCCGGGGAAGCTCCTACGAGCAGTACTTC
>TRBJ1-2|TRBD1|.|TRBV5-8
CASSFQTGATYGYTF
TGTGCCAGCAGCTTTCAAACAGGGGCAACTTATGGCTACACCTTC
>TRBJ1-6|TRBD1|.|TRBV5-1
CATRQGYNNSPLHF
TGCGCCACCCGACAGGGTTACAACAATTCACCCCTCCACTTT
>TRBJ2-3|TRBD2|.|TRBV4-1
CASSQSPGLAGGRTDTQYF
TGCGCCAGCAGCCAGTCTCCGGGACTAGCGGGGGGACGCACAGATACGCAGTATTTT
>TRBJ1-1|.|.|TRBV7-9
CASSRGFTETFF
TGTGCCAGCAGCCGGGGTTTCACTGAAACTTTCTTT
>TRBJ1-6|TRBD1|.|TRBV7-2
CASSQEGTVDSPLHF
TGTGCCAGCAGCCAAGAGGGGACAGTGGATTCACCCCTCCACTTT
>TRBJ2-7|.|.|TRBV27
CASSSYGGPYEQYF
TGTGCCAGCAGTTCCTACGGGGGGCCGTACGAGCAGTACTTC
>TRBJ2-1|TRBD1|.|TRBV2
CASSKQGASYNEQFF
TGTGCCAGCAGTAAACAGGGGGCTTCCTACAATGAGCAGTTCTTC
>TRBJ2-2|.|.|TRBV30
CASWGAVGELFF
TGTGCCTCATGGGGAGCTGTGGGGGAGCTGTTTTTT
>TRBJ1-1|.|.|TRBV5-1
CASSLAAGMNTEAFF
TGCGCCAGCAGCTTGGCCGCAGGGATGAACACTGAAGCTTTCTTT
>TRBJ2-5|.|.|TRBV7-6
CASSNREETQYF
TGTGCCAGCTCTAATCGGGAAGAGACCCAGTACTTC
>TRBJ1-3|.|once|TRBV5-1
CASRQTAGNTIYF
TGCGCCAGCCGCCAGACAGCTGGAAACACCATATATTTT
>TRBJ1-1|TRBD1|.|TRBV19
CASSIPKGQGEGTEAFF
TGTGCCAGTAGTATACCGAAGGGACAGGGCGAGGGCACTGAAGCTTTCTTT